This T cell receptor (beta chain) was documented in a study of T cell responses to AZD1222 COVID-19 vaccine (dated by TCRdb to the early 2020s). Describing the broader study: AZD1222 recipients with second doses at about 4 weeks or about 12 weeks were pooled, because spike-specific TCR depth and breadth did not differ between schedules. TCR sequencing covered about 230 trial participants: 200 to 210 given two doses of AZD1222 and 26 given two doses of MenACWY control vaccine. Trial participants were enrolled by age into 18-55, 56-69 and 70-plus year subgroups, with about 150, 27 and 61 TCR-sequenced participants respectively.

The CDR3 regions of human TCRbeta chains were subjected to immunosequencing. In the authors' own workflow: TCRs in the repertoires were matched against a reference library of SARS-CoV-2-specific TCRs that had been generated with the MIRA antigen-specificity platform. Breadth meant the fraction of unique TCRs that were SARS-CoV-2-associated, whereas depth meant the fraction of total T cells that were SARS-CoV-2-associated. Using the MIRA data, each spike-specific TCR was assigned both to the spike region to which the TCR was reactive and to a CD4 or CD8 class. Log10-transformed breadth and depth values were compared by one-way ANOVA with Sidak's multiple comparisons tests. Drawn from immuneACCESS, this table holds only the in-frame rearrangements with V and J called that TCRdb kept. Clones are partly lost; checked studies trace under half to an unresolved V gene and leave the rest unexplained. V, J and clone size reflect that table, while D and trimming were determined from the DNA. This sample lists tens of thousands of clones; under 90% were detected once. Together, the top ten hold 21% of the sample.

The time point label for this specimen denotes: baseline before first vaccination. Vaccinee samples were obtained from the UK trials COV001 and COV002, which included a single-blind randomized controlled phase 2/3 trial of AZD1222 (ChAdOx1 nCoV-19) in healthy adults. For TCRbeta chain sequencing, PBMC samples from trial participants were taken at day 0 and at day 28 after the second dose. This clone appeared a single time. Its antigen is currently not known. No base quality values were provided; no much bigger clone lies one nucleotide off. The CDR3 goes from the cysteine to the phenylalanine over 13 residues. Kept here is only the CDR3 DNA, which spans 39 bases and is read in frame from base 1. What the study reported, not specific to this receptor: The 56-69-year group was small, and its depth increase did not reach significance, likely because of low power. CD4 TCRs associated with the vaccine covered the entire spike protein, and the dominant responses were in regions 160-218 and 743-854. Participants were mostly white British and included more females than males, and it was suggested by the authors that clonal diversity may have been underestimated. Because no samples from the day 14 peak response were available, repertoires could be characterized only after the peak T cell response. Epitopes outside the regions mutated in the B.1.351 and B.1.1.7 variants were reportedly recognized by nearly half of the unique spike-specific TCRs. Conclusions about previously exposed vaccinees are limited, since just six or seven AZD1222 recipients were seropositive for SARS-CoV-2 at baseline. A significant rise in spike-specific TCR breadth and depth was observed after two AZD1222 doses relative to day 0 and relative to MenACWY recipients.

The clonotype originates from an adult in good health. The chain is encoded by TRBV12-2 joined to TRBJ2-1. TRBV12-2 is a listed pseudogene. Sequencing used peripheral blood, obtained on day 0 of AZD1222 vaccination. The CDR3 reads as follows: CASRFPGLLGQFF. The DNA is as follows: TGTGCAAGTCGCTTCCCCGGCCTTTTAGGGCAGTTCTTC.